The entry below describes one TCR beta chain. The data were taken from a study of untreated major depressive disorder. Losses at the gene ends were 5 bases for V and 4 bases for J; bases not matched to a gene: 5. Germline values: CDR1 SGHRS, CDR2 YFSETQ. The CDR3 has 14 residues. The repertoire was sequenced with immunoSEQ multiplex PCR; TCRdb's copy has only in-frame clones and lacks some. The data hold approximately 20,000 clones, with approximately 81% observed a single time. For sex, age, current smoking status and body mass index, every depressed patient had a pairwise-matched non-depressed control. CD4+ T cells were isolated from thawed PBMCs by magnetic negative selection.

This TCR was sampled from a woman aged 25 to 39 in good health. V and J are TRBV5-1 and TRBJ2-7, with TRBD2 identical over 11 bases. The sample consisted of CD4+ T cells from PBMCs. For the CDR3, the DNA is TGCGCCAGCAGTGAGGGACTAGCGGAATACGAGCAGTACTTC. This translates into CASSEGLAEYEQYF.